A selection of T cell receptor beta chains follows, all from one sample in a study of OX40 agonist ivuxolimab in advanced cancers. The table came from immunoSEQ multiplex PCR; TCRdb's copy has only in-frame clones and leaves some out. The sample lists 45,000 to 55,000 clones, around 84% occurring once. The sample consisted of CD4+ or CD8+ T cells sorted from blood, taken in a trial of the OX40 agonist ivuxolimab. The receptors derive from an adult with an advanced solid tumor such as melanoma, head and neck, liver or kidney cancer. The CDR3 runs from the conserved cysteine through the conserved F or W. Each record gives: J gene, D gene, V gene, CDR3 length, clone size, CDR3 DNA, CDR3 protein. D genes are given only for firm matches. Where a row states a size, it is once, few, many or the class of an expanded clone; other rows omit it.

j_gene: TRBJ2-1
d_gene: NA
v_gene: TRBV18
len: 13
abundance: NA
CDR3nt: TGTGCCAGCTCACCTAGAAAGTACAATGAGCAGTTCTTC
CDR3aa: CASSPRKYNEQFF

j_gene: TRBJ2-1
d_gene: NA
v_gene: TRBV9
len: 11
abundance: NA
CDR3nt: TGTGCCAGCGGGACTTGGAATGAGCAGTTCTTC
CDR3aa: CASGTWNEQFF

j_gene: TRBJ1-4
d_gene: TRBD1
v_gene: TRBV11-3
len: 13
abundance: NA
CDR3nt: TGTGCCAGAATTCAGGGGGCCGGGGAAAAACTGTTTTTT
CDR3aa: CARIQGAGEKLFF

j_gene: TRBJ2-5
d_gene: NA
v_gene: TRBV10-3
len: 14
abundance: few
CDR3nt: TGTGCCATCAGTGGGCGTGGAGGGTCGGAGACCCAGTACTTC
CDR3aa: CAISGRGGSETQYF

j_gene: TRBJ2-3
d_gene: NA
v_gene: TRBV10-3
len: 13
abundance: NA
CDR3nt: TGTGCCACCCTTAGGGGTAGCACAGATACGCAGTATTTT
CDR3aa: CATLRGSTDTQYF

j_gene: TRBJ2-1
d_gene: TRBD2
v_gene: TRBV15
len: 13
abundance: few
CDR3nt: TGTGCCACCAGCAGAGGCGGGAGAAATGAGCAGTTCTTC
CDR3aa: CATSRGGRNEQFF

j_gene: TRBJ2-3
d_gene: NA
v_gene: TRBV5-1
len: 14
abundance: NA
CDR3nt: TGCGCCAGCAGCTCGGACAGTAGGGGGGATACGCAGTATTTT
CDR3aa: CASSSDSRGDTQYF

j_gene: TRBJ2-5
d_gene: NA
v_gene: TRBV7-9
len: 16
abundance: NA
CDR3nt: TGTGCCAGCAGCTTAGGGGGGGGCCCCAGGGGAGAGACCCAGTACTTC
CDR3aa: CASSLGGGPRGETQYF

j_gene: TRBJ1-5
d_gene: TRBD1
v_gene: TRBV7-9
len: 13
abundance: few
CDR3nt: TGTGCCAGCAGCCGTGATCATCAGGGGGCCCAGCATTTT
CDR3aa: CASSRDHQGAQHF

j_gene: TRBJ2-5
d_gene: NA
v_gene: TRBV2
len: 18
abundance: NA
CDR3nt: TGTGCCAGCACCCGAAGGGCGCGGGCCGGGAAGGGCCAAGAGACCCAGTACTTC
CDR3aa: CASTRRARAGKGQETQYF

j_gene: TRBJ2-3
d_gene: TRBD1
v_gene: TRBV9
len: 14
abundance: NA
CDR3nt: TGTGCCAGCAGCGGGGACAGGCTAAGAGATACGCAGTATTTT
CDR3aa: CASSGDRLRDTQYF

j_gene: TRBJ1-3
d_gene: NA
v_gene: TRBV15
len: 15
abundance: NA
CDR3nt: TGTGCCACCAGCAGAGATCGGTGGTCTGGAAACACCATATATTTT
CDR3aa: CATSRDRWSGNTIYF

j_gene: TRBJ2-3
d_gene: TRBD2
v_gene: TRBV9
len: 16
abundance: NA
CDR3nt: TGTGCCAGCAGCGTGACTAGCGGGAGGGCGGCAGATACGCAGTATTTT
CDR3aa: CASSVTSGRAADTQYF

j_gene: TRBJ2-5
d_gene: NA
v_gene: TRBV28
len: 17
abundance: NA
CDR3nt: TGTGCCAGCAGCCCATCCGGCAGGGATACGTACCAAGAGACCCAGTACTTC
CDR3aa: CASSPSGRDTYQETQYF

j_gene: TRBJ2-2
d_gene: TRBD2
v_gene: TRBV11-3
len: 19
abundance: few
CDR3nt: TGTGCCAGCAGCTTCGATAGCCCGTCCGCTAGCGGGAGTGGCGGGGAGCTGTTTTTT
CDR3aa: CASSFDSPSASGSGGELFF

j_gene: TRBJ1-6
d_gene: TRBD1
v_gene: TRBV7-9
len: 14
abundance: NA
CDR3nt: TGTGCCAGCAGTCGGGACAGCACTAATTCACCCCTCCACTTT
CDR3aa: CASSRDSTNSPLHF

j_gene: TRBJ1-1
d_gene: TRBD1
v_gene: TRBV18
len: 14
abundance: NA
CDR3nt: TGTGCCAGCTTCGCGGGACAGGAGAACACTGAAGCTTTCTTT
CDR3aa: CASFAGQENTEAFF

j_gene: TRBJ2-5
d_gene: TRBD2
v_gene: TRBV30
len: 13
abundance: NA
CDR3nt: TGTGCCTGGAGACTAGCGGGAGTGGAGACCCAGTACTTC
CDR3aa: CAWRLAGVETQYF

j_gene: TRBJ2-1
d_gene: NA
v_gene: TRBV19
len: 15
abundance: NA
CDR3nt: TGTGCCAGTCGAACCCTCGGGACAACTCCTAATGAGCAGTTCTTC
CDR3aa: CASRTLGTTPNEQFF